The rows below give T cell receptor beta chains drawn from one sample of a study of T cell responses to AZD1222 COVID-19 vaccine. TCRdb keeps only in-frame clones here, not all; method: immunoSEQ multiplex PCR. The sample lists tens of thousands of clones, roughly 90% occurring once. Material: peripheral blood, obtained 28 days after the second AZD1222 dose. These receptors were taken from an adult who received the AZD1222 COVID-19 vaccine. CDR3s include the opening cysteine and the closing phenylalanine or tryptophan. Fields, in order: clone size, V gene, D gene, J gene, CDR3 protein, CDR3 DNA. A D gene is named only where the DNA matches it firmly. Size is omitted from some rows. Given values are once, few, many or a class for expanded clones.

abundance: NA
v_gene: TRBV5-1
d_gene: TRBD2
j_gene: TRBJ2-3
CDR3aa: CASSSRLAGLQYF
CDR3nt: TGCGCCAGCAGCTCCCGACTAGCGGGGTTGCAGTATTTT

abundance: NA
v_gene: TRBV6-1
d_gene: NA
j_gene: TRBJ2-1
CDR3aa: CASSEPGFNEQFF
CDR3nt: TGTGCCAGCAGTGAACCTGGGTTTAATGAGCAGTTCTTC

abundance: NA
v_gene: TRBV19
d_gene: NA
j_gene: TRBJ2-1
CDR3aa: CASSIASVHNEQFF
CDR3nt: TGTGCCAGTAGTATAGCGTCAGTTCACAATGAGCAGTTCTTC

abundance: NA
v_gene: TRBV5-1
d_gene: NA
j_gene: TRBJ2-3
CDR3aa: CASSFGLATDTQYF
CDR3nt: TGCGCCAGCAGCTTCGGGCTAGCAACGGATACGCAGTATTTT

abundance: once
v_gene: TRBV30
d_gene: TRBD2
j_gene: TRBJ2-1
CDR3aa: CAFLAGTYNEQFF
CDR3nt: TGTGCCTTCTTAGCGGGAACGTACAATGAGCAGTTCTTC

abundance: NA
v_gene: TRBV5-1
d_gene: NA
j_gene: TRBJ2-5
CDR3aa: CASSSGVGARQETQYF
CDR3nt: TGCGCCAGCAGCTCGGGGGTGGGTGCTAGGCAAGAGACCCAGTACTTC

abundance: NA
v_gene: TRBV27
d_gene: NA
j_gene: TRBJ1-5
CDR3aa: CASSVGVLSNQPQHF
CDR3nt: TGTGCCAGCTCCGTAGGGGTCCTTAGCAATCAGCCCCAGCATTTT

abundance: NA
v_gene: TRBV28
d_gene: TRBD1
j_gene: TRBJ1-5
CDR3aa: CASSTGGRTGGKRPQHF
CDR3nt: TGTGCCAGCAGTACCGGGGGCCGGACAGGGGGCAAGCGGCCCCAGCATTTT

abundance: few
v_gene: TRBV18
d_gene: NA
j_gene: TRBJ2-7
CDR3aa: CASSRDRPAEQYF
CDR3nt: TGTGCCAGCTCACGGGACCGCCCCGCCGAGCAGTACTTC

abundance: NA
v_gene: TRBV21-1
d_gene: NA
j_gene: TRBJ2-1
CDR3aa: CASSIRSSAYNEQFF
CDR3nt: TGTGCCAGCAGCATAAGGTCTAGCGCCTACAATGAGCAGTTCTTC

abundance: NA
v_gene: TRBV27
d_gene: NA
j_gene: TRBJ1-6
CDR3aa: CASSLSDGTPSSYNSPLHF
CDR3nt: TGTGCCAGCAGTTTAAGCGATGGGACACCGAGCTCCTATAATTCACCCCTCCACTTT

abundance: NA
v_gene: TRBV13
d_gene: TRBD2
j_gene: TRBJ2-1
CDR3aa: CASSRLAGRTTEQFF
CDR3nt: TGTGCCAGCAGCCGACTAGCGGGAAGAACGACTGAGCAGTTCTTC

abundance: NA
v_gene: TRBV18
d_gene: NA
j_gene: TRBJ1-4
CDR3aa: CASSPWGTNEKLFF
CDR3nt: TGTGCCAGCTCACCTTGGGGGACTAATGAAAAACTGTTTTTT

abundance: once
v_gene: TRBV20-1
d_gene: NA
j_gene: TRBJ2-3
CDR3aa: CSASALNTQYF
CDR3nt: TGCAGTGCTAGTGCGCTTAATACGCAGTATTTT

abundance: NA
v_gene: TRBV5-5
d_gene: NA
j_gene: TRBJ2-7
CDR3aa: CASSSQVSGIYEQYF
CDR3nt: TGTGCCAGCAGCTCCCAGGTTAGCGGAATCTACGAGCAGTACTTC

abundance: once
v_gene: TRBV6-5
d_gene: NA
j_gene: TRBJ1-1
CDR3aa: CASRRADTEAFF
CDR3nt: TGTGCCAGCAGGCGGGCCGACACTGAAGCTTTCTTT

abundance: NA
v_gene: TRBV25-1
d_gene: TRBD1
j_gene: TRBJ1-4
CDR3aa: CASSPGSGGDEKLFF
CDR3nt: TGTGCCAGCAGTCCCGGCTCAGGGGGCGATGAAAAACTGTTTTTT

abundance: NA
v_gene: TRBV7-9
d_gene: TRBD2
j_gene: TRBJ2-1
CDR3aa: CASSQKLAGGPSFF
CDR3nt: TGTGCCAGCAGCCAAAAGTTAGCGGGAGGGCCTTCGTTCTTC

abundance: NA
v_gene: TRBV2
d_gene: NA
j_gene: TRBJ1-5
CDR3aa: CASSEALGWNQPQHF
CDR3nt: TGTGCCAGCAGTGAAGCGTTGGGGTGGAATCAGCCCCAGCATTTT

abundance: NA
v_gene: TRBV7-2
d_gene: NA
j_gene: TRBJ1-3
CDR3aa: CASSLQGGNTIYF
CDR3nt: TGTGCCAGCAGCTTACAGGGTGGAAACACCATATATTTT

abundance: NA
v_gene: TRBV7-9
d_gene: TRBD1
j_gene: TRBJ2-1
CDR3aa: CASSLTGVLNEQFF
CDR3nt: TGTGCCAGCAGCTTGACAGGGGTCCTAAATGAGCAGTTCTTC

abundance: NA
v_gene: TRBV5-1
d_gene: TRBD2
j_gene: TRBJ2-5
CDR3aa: CASRDGLAGETQYF
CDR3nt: TGCGCCAGCAGGGATGGACTAGCTGGCGAGACCCAGTACTTC